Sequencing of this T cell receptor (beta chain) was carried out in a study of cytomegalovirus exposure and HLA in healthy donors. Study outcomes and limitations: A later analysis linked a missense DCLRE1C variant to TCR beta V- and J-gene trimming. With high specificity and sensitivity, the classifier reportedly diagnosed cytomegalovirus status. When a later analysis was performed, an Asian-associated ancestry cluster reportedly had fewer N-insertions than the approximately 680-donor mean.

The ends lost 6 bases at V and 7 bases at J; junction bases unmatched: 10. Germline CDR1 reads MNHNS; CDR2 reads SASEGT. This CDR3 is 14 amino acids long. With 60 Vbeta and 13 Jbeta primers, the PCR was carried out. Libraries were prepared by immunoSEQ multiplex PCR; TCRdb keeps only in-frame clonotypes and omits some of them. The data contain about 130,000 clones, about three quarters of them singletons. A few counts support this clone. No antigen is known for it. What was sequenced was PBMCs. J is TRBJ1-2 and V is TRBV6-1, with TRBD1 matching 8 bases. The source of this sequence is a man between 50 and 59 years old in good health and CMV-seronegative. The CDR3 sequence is CASRPSGGEFGYTF. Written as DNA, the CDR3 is TGTGCCAGCAGACCCTCAGGGGGCGAGTTTGGCTACACCTTC.